The 18 T cell receptor beta chains listed next were all sequenced from one sample in a study of T-cell memory formation after mild COVID-19. TCRdb reprocessed the 5' RACE reads via MiXCR and lists one record per CDR3 protein. The repertoire holds around 100,000 distinct CDR3 sequences, with about 20% as singletons. The sequenced material came from PBMCs or a T cell subset sorted from them (not recorded which). The source is a man between 18 and 29 years old who had mild COVID-19 (a few samples of this study predate the infection). Cell type and time point are not known.

This clonotype was detected only a few times. The genes are TRBV27 and TRBJ1-4; 9 bases agree with TRBD1. Germline V gene data show CDR1 as MNHEY and CDR2 as SMNVEV (reference sequence). Trimming took 2 bases from V and 7 from J; bases not matched to a gene: 11. The CDR3 spans 17 residues. The CDR3 region has the DNA TGTGCCAGCAGTTTAGCAACGACAGGGGGGAGAAGTGAAAAACTGTTTTTT. Its protein product is CASSLATTGGRSEKLFF. The full variable domain, completed using reference TRBV27 and TRBJ1-4, is EAQVTQNPRYLITVTGKKLTVTCSQNMNHEYMSWYRQDPGLGLRQIYYSMNVEVTDKGDVPEGYKVSRKEKRNFPLILESPSPNQTSLYFCASSLATTGGRSEKLFFGSGTQLSVL.

This clonotype has only a few counts. This chain links TRBV15 with TRBJ2-2; tentatively, D is TRBD1 (6 bases). The germline CDR1 and CDR2 sequences are LNHNV and YYDKDF (reference sequence). There are 14 residues in the CDR3. Trimming left V 3 bases short and J 6 bases short, with 11 bases between. This chain's CDR3 is CATSRPNRAGELFF. The DNA for the CDR3 is TGTGCCACCAGCAGGCCTAACAGGGCCGGGGAGCTGTTTTTT.

This clonotype was picked up a small number of times. The rearrangement links TRBV4-3 to TRBJ1-5; TRBD1 might be the D (5 bases). Per the germline V gene, CDR1 is LGHNA and CDR2 is YSLEER. The CDR3 covers 17 residues. Trimming cost V 0 bases and J 0 bases, with 12 bases left between them. CDR3 amino acids: CASSQESWGYSNQPQHF. CDR3 nucleotide sequence: TGCGCCAGCAGCCAAGAAAGCTGGGGGTATAGCAATCAGCCCCAGCATTTT.

This clonotype was counted between two and nine times. The chain combines TRBV27 with TRBJ1-1, with 7 bases identical to TRBD1. V shed 3 bases, J shed 0 bases, and the junction held 1 base outside the gene matches. The V gene's germline CDR1 is MNHEY and CDR2 SMNVEV (reference sequence). CDR3 length: 14 amino acids. This CDR3 reads CASSFGTVNTEAFF. For the CDR3, the DNA is TGTGCCAGCAGTTTTGGGACAGTGAACACTGAAGCTTTCTTT.

This clonotype occurred a few times. The gene calls are TRBV7-2 and TRBJ2-1; D gene ambiguous. Deletions cut 3 bases from V and 9 bases from J, with 15 bases between. Germline V gene data show CDR1 as SGHTA and CDR2 as FQGNSA. The length of the CDR3 is 14 residues. The DNA for the CDR3 is TGTGCCAGCAGCTTCCGTACTCGGCAAAGTGAGCAGTTCTTC. Translation gives CASSFRTRQSEQFF.

This clonotype was counted between two and nine times. The gene calls are TRBV10-1 and TRBJ2-2; no firm D call. Trimming left V 8 bases short and J 1 base short, with 8 bases between. The CDR3 is made up of 13 amino acids. Germline values: CDR1 WNHNN, CDR2 SYGVQD (reference sequence). The CDR3 loop is CASQDLNTGELFF. The DNA of the CDR3 is TGCGCCAGCCAAGACTTGAACACCGGGGAGCTGTTTTTT.

This clonotype was recorded a few times. The chain couples TRBV7-9 to TRBJ2-7; D is unresolved. This CDR3 is built from 13 residues. Germline V gene sequence: CDR1 SEHNR, CDR2 FQNEAQ (reference sequence). Between the trimmed V and J ends, which lost 5 bases and 4 bases, there was a span of 12 bases. This CDR3 reads CASSPKDLYEQYF. The CDR3 DNA reads TGTGCCAGCAGCCCGAAGGACCTATACGAGCAGTACTTC.

Only one count was recorded for this clonotype. CDR3 coding DNA: TGTGCCAGCAGAATAACAGGGACGGTGAGCTCCTACGAGCAGTACGTC. Amino acid sequence: CASRITGTVSSYEQYV. This chain joins TRBV6-4 and TRBJ2-7, with TRBD1 as a possible D gene (6 bases). Per germline, CDR1 MRHNA and CDR2 SNTAGT. This CDR3 is built from 16 residues. The ends were cut back, 6 bases at V and 0 bases at J, with 18 bases in the middle.

This rearrangement joins TRBV12-3 or TRBV12-4 to TRBJ1-2; TRBD1 is a possible D gene (5 bases). This CDR3 contains 14 residues. V gave up 2 bases and J gave up 4 bases, with 11 bases separating them. In DNA form, the CDR3 reads TGTGCCAGCAGTTTACAGGGATTGGGCTATGGCTACACCTTC. It encodes CASSLQGLGYGYTF.

This clonotype was counted many times. This chain uses TRBV24-1 with TRBJ2-1, with TRBD2 as a possible D gene (6 bases). This CDR3 has 13 residues. Germline loops: CDR1 KGHDR, CDR2 SFDVKD. V was clipped by 1 base and J by 7 bases, with 7 bases between them. The CDR3 is CATSDFGGNEQFF. CDR3 nucleotides: TGTGCCACCAGTGATTTCGGGGGTAATGAGCAGTTCTTC.

This sequence joins TRBV4-1 and TRBJ2-2, with a possible D match to TRBD1 (6 bases). CDR3 length: 16 amino acids. Per the germline V gene, CDR1 is MGHRA and CDR2 is YSYEKL. Trimming pared 4 bases from V and 0 bases from J, leaving 12 bases between. The CDR3 region is CASSRRTAANTGELFF. CDR3 sequence (DNA): TGCGCCAGCAGCCGACGGACAGCCGCGAACACCGGGGAGCTGTTTTTT.

CDR3 in DNA: TGTGCCAGCAGTTACCGGGGGGGGGTTACAGATACGCAGTATTTT. Protein sequence: CASSYRGGVTDTQYF. V usage is TRBV6-6 and J usage is TRBJ2-3; 8 bases map to TRBD2. The CDR3 is 15 amino acids. V lost 2 bases to trimming and J lost 3 bases; unmatched junction nucleotides: 4. Germline V gene data show CDR1 as MNHNY and CDR2 as SVGAGI (reference sequence).

This sequence joins TRBV5-1 and TRBJ2-5; TRBD1 matches at 7 bases. The CDR3 contains 14 residues. The V gene end was trimmed by 4 bases and the J gene end by 5 bases; junction bases not matched to a gene: 8. Germline assignment: CDR1 SGHRS and CDR2 YFSETQ. CDR3 DNA sequence: TGCGCCAGCAGCACGACAGGGTGGAGGGAGACCCAGTACTTC. This gives the protein CASSTTGWRETQYF.

This clonotype appeared a few times. This rearrangement joins TRBV19 to TRBJ1-2; the D gene is possibly TRBD1 (6 bases). The CDR3 is made up of 12 amino acids. Per the germline V gene, CDR1 is LNHDA and CDR2 is SQIVND (reference sequence). Between the trimmed V and J ends, which lost 8 bases and 4 bases, there was a span of 11 bases. The CDR3 here is CASGGGRYGYTF. In DNA form, the CDR3 reads TGTGCCAGTGGCGGGGGCCGCTATGGCTACACCTTC. Based on the CDR3 plus reference TRBV19 and TRBJ1-2, the full variable domain is DGGITQSPKYLFRKEGQNVTLSCEQNLNHDAMYWYRQDPGQGLRLIYYSQIVNDFQKGDIAEGYSVSREKKESFPLTVTSAQKNPTAFYLCASGGGRYGYTFGSGTRLTVV.

There are a few counts of this clonotype. The J gene is TRBJ2-1, the V gene TRBV5-1, with D perhaps TRBD2 (6 bases). Deletions cut 7 bases from V and 11 bases from J, with 19 bases between. The CDR3 covers 13 residues. CDR1 and CDR2 (germline): SGHRS, YFSETQ. The DNA of the CDR3 is TGCGCCAGCGATCTGGTGGGGGGAGTAAAGCAGTTCTTC. Amino acids: CASDLVGGVKQFF.

This clonotype has a handful of counts. This chain uses TRBV12-3 or TRBV12-4 with TRBJ2-5; D may be TRBD1 (5 bases). V lost 7 bases, J lost 3 bases, and 9 bases lay in between. This CDR3 has 12 amino acids. This CDR3 reads CASNEGEETQYF. CDR3 bases: TGTGCCAGCAATGAAGGGGAAGAGACCCAGTACTTC.

This clonotype was seen more than once but under ten times. CDR3 loop: CASRRGIGEQYF. In DNA form, the CDR3 reads TGTGCCAGTAGGAGGGGGATAGGCGAGCAGTACTTC. The rearrangement links TRBV19 to TRBJ2-7, with D possibly being TRBD1 (6 bases). Germline V gene lookup returns CDR1 LNHDA and CDR2 SQIVND (reference sequence). The CDR3 runs 12 residues. With 6 bases removed from V and 6 bases from J, the gap between germline ends came to 12 bases.

The chain recombines TRBV9 with TRBJ1-1; no clear D. The CDR3 extends over 15 amino acids. V was pared by 3 bases and J by 1 base, with 13 bases between. Germline CDR1 and CDR2: SGDLS and YYNGEE. The CDR3 loop is CASSGTGYGNTEAFF. DNA for the CDR3: TGTGCCAGCAGCGGCACGGGGTACGGGAACACTGAAGCTTTCTTT.